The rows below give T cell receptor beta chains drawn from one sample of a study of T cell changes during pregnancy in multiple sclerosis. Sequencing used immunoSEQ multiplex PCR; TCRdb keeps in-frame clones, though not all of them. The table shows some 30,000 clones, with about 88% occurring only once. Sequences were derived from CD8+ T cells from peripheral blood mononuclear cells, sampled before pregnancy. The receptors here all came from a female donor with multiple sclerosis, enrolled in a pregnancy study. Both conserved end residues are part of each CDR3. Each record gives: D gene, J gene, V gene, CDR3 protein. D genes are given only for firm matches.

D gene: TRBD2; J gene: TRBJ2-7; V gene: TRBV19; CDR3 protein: CASSILLAGGPGNEQYF
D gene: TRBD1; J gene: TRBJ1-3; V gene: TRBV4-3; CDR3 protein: CASSQEDVQGSGNTIYF
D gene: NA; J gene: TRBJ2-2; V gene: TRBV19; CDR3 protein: CASTDRGVTGELFF
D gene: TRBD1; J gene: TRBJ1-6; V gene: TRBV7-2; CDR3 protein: CASSLGGGTGDWRDSPLHF
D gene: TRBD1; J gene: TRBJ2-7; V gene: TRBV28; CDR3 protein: CASIRTGAYEQYF
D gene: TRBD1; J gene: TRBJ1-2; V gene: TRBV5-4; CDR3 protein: CASSLAPPTGIHYGYTF
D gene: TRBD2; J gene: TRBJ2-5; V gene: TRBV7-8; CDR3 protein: CASSSALAGAGEETQYF
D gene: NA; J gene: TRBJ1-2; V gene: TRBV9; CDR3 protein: CASSVTQSANYGYTF
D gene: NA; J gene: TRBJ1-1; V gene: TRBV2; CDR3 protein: CASAWSTEAFF
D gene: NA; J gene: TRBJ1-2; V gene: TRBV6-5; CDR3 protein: CASSYTRQSRNYGYTF
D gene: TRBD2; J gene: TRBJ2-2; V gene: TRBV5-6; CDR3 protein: CASSLGLAGDTGELFF
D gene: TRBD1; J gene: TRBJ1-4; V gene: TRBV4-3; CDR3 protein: CASSSTLDRGSEKLFF
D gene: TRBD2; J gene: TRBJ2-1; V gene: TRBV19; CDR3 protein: CASSIDGGGGAGYNEQFF
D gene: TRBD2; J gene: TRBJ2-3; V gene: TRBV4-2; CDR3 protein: CASSHGLAGVSSTDTQYF
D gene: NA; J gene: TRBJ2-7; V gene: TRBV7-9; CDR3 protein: CASSEEYEQYF
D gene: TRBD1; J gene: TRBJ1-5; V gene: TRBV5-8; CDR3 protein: CASSFWTGGSNQPQHF
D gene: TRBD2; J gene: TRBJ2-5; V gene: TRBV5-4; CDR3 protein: CASSLEAGGPQETQYF
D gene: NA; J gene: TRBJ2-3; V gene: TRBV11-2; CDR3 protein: CASSFGAQTQYF
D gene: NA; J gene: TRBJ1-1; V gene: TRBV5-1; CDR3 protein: CASSQGVGTEAFF
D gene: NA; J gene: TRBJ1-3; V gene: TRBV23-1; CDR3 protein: CASSQSSRASGNTIYF
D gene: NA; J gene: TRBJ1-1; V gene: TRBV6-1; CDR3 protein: CASSEGGSPTEAFF
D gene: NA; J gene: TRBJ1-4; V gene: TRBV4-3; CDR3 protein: CASSQRIGGDEKLFF
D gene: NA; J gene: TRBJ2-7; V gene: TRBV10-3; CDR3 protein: CATQQGARRTHEQYF
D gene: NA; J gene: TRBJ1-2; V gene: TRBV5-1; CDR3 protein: CASTPGGGDYTF
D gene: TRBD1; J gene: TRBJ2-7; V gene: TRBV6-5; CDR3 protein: CATGGVYSYEQYF
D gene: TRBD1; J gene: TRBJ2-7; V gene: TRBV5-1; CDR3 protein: CASSYSRKGAPYEQYF
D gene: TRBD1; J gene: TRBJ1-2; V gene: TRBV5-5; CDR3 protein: CASSHTPTGAYYGYTF
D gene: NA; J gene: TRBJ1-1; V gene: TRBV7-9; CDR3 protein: CASSLGPVNTEAFF
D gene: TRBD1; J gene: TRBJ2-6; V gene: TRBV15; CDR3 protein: CATSRTGGSGANVLTF
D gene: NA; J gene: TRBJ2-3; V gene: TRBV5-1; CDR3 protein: CASSLAGSTDTQYF
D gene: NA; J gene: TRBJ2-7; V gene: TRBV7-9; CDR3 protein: CASSPVPGVAPSYEQYF
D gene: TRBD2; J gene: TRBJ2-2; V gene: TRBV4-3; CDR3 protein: CASSQELAGTGELFF
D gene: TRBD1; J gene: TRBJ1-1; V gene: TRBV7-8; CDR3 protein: CASSLIQGAYVNTEAFF
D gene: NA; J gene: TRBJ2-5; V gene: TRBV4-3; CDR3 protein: CASSQDYEETQYF
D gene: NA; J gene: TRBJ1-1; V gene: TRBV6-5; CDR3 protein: CASSPGREAFF
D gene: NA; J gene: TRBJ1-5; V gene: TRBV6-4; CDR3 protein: CASSEAGGSNQPQHF
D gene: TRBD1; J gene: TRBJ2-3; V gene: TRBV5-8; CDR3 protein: CASSSQGVSTDTQYF
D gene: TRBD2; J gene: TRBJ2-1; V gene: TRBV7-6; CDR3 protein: CASSLGSGGAVDEQFF
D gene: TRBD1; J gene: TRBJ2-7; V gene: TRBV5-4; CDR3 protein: CASSPTGQTYEQYF
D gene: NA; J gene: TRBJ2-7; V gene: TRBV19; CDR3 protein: CASSGDGPAEQYF
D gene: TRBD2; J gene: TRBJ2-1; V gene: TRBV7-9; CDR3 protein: CASSFGAGDLYNEQFF
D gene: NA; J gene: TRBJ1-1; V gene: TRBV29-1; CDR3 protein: CSVVTVNTEAFF
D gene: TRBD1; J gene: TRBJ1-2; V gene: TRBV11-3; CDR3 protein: CASSHGTGFGYTF
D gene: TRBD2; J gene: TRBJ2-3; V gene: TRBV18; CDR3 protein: CASSGLARRLNTDTQYF
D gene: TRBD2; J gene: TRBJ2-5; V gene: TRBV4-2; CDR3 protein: CASSQDGSGGQETQYF
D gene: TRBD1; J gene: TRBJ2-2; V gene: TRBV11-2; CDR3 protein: CASSLGYRGFTGELFF
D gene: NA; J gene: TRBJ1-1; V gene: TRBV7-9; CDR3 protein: CASRSGHTEAFF
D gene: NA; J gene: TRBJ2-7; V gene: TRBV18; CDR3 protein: CASSFAGVSYEQYF
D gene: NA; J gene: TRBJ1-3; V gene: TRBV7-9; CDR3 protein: CASSLVRSSGNTIYF
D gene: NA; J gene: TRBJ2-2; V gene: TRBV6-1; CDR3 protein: CASSELTGHTGELFF
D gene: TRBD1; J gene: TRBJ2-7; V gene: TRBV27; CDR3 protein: CASSSFPGTGYEQYF
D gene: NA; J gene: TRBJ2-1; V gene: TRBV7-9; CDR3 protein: CASSNWDTGLREQFF
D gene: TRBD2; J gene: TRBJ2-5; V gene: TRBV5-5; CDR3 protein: CASSLFSGGYQETQYF